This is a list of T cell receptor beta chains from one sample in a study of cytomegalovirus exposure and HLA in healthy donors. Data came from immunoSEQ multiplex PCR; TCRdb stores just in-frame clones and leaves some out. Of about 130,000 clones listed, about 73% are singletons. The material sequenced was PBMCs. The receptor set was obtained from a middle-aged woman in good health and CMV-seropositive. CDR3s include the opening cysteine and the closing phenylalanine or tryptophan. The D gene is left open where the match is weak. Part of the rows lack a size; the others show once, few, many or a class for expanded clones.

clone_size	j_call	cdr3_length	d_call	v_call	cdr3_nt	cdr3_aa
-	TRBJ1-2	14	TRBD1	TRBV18	TGTGCCAGCTCACCATGGGACAGTAACTATGGCTACACCTTC	CASSPWDSNYGYTF
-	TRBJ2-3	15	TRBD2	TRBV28	TGTGCCAGCAGTACCGGGGGGGCCCGTTCCGATACGCAGTATTTT	CASSTGGARSDTQYF
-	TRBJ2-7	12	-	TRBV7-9	TGTGCCAGCAGCCCACGTTCGTACGAGCAGTACTTC	CASSPRSYEQYF
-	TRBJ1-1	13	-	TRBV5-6	TGTGCCAGCAGCTTGGGCGGGGTATTTGAAGCTTTCTTT	CASSLGGVFEAFF
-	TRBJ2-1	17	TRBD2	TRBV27	TGTGCCAGCAGTCCCTTCGGGCTAGCGGGATCTCTCGGTGAGCAGTTCTTC	CASSPFGLAGSLGEQFF
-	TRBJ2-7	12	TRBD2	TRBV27	TGTGCCAGCCCCCCGACTAGCTGCGAGCAGTACTTC	CASPPTSCEQYF
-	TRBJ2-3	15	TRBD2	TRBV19	TGTGCCAGTAGACTACCGGGACTAGGGTCGGATACGCAGTATTTT	CASRLPGLGSDTQYF
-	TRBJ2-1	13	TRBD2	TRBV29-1	TGCAGCGTTTCTCGACTAGCAGGCAATGAGCAGTTCTTC	CSVSRLAGNEQFF
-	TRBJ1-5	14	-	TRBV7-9	TGTGCCAGCAGCTTAGGTCCGGGAAATCAGCCCCAGCATTTT	CASSLGPGNQPQHF
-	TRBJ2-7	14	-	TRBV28	TGTGCCAGCCAAAGAGCGGGCAGGGCCTACGAGCAGTACTTC	CASQRAGRAYEQYF
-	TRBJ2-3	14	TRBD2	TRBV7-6	TGTGCCAGCAGCACTAGCGGGGGATCAGATACGCAGTATTTT	CASSTSGGSDTQYF
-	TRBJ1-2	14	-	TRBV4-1	TGCGCCAGCAGCGGCGGACAGCGAGCCTATGGCTACACCTTC	CASSGGQRAYGYTF
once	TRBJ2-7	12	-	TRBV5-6	TGTGCCAGCAGCTTAGGAGGTTACGAGCAGTACTTC	CASSLGGYEQYF
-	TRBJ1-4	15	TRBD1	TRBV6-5	TGTGCCAGCAGAGAACAGGGGGCAACTAATGAAAAACTGTTTTTT	CASREQGATNEKLFF
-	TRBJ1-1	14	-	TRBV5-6	TGTGCCAGCAGCTTTAGGGGGAGGGGGACTGAAGCTTTCTTT	CASSFRGRGTEAFF
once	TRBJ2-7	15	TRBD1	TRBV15	TGTGCCACCAGCGGACCGGGACAGGGGTCCTACGAGCAGTACTTC	CATSGPGQGSYEQYF
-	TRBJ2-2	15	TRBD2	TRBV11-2	TGTGCCAGCAGCCACGGGGGGATGAACACCGGGGAGCTGTTTTTT	CASSHGGMNTGELFF
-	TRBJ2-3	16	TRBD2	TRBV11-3	TGTGCCAGCAGCTTAGAGAGGGAGGGCCCCACAGATACGCAGTATTTT	CASSLEREGPTDTQYF
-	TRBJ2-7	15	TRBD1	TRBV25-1	TGTGCCAGCCACCCCCCGGACAGGGGGAACTACGAGCAGTACTTC	CASHPPDRGNYEQYF
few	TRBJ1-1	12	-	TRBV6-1	TGTGCCGGTAGAAGAGAGGGGGCTGAAGCTTTCTTT	CAGRREGAEAFF
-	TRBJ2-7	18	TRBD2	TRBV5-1	TGCGCCAGCAGCCTGCAACTAGCGGGAGGGCCTAGCTCCTACGAGCAGTACTTC	CASSLQLAGGPSSYEQYF
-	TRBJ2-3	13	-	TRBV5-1	TGCGCCAGCAGCTTCTCCGGCACAGATACGCAGTATTTT	CASSFSGTDTQYF
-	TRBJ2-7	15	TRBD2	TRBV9	TGTGCCAGCAGCAAAGGACTAGCGGGGACCTACGAGCAGTACTTC	CASSKGLAGTYEQYF
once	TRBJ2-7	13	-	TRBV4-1	TGCGCCAGCAGCCAAGTACCTCTATACGAGCAGTACTTC	CASSQVPLYEQYF
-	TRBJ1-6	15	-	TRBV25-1	TGTGCCAGCAGTGATACGGCTCCGGGGTCGGCACCCCTCCACTTT	CASSDTAPGSAPLHF
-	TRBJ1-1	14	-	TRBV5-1	TGCGCCAGCAGCACCGGGACTGGGAACACTGAAGCTTTCTTT	CASSTGTGNTEAFF
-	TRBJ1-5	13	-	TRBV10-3	TGTGCCATCAGTGATTCAGGGAATCAGCCCCAGCATTTT	CAISDSGNQPQHF
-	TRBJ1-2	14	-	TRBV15	TGTGCCACCAGCTCCGCGACAGCCGGATGGGGCTACACCTTC	CATSSATAGWGYTF
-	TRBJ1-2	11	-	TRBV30	TGTGCCTGGAGTGTATCCCGTGGCTACACCTTC	CAWSVSRGYTF
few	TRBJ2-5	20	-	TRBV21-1	TGTGCCAGCAGCTTTCCCCAGCGAGGGGGTTCGGGACAGGTGAAGGAGACCCAGTACTTC	CASSFPQRGGSGQVKETQYF
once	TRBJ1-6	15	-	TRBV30	TGTGCCTGGAGTGCCCAGGAGGGCCGTGCTTCACCCCTCCACTTT	CAWSAQEGRASPLHF
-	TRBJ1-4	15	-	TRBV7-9	TGTTCCAGCAGCCAATCGCAGGGGACTAATGAAAAACTGTTTTTT	CSSSQSQGTNEKLFF
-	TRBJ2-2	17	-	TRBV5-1	TGCGCCAGCAGCTTGGTTGCTCATTCCGAGAGCATCAGGGAGCTGTTTTTT	CASSLVAHSESIRELFF
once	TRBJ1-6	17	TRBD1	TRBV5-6	TGTGCCAGCAGCCCAACTGGACAGGTGGGCTATAATTCACCCCTCCACTTT	CASSPTGQVGYNSPLHF
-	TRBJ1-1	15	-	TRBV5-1	TGCGCCAGCAGCTTGGTCGGGGGAATGAACACTGAAGCTTTCTTT	CASSLVGGMNTEAFF
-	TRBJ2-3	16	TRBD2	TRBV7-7	TGTGCTAGCAGCTTGGGGACTAGCGGGAGTGGAGATACGCAGTATTTT	CASSLGTSGSGDTQYF
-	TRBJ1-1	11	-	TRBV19	TGTGCCAGCCAGTTGGGCAGTGAAGCTTTCTTT	CASQLGSEAFF
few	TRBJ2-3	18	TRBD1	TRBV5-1	TGCGCCAGCAGCCTTGGGACAGGGGCCCCTACTAACACAGATACGCAGTATTTT	CASSLGTGAPTNTDTQYF
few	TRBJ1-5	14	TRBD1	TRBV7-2	TGTGCCAGCAGCCCGCCAGGGGGGAATCAGCCCCAGCATTTT	CASSPPGGNQPQHF
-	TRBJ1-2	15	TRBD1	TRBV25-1	TGTGCCAGCAGTCGGACAGGGGGGGATCCTGGAGGCTACACCTTC	CASSRTGGDPGGYTF
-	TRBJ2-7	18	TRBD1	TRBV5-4	TGTGCCAGCAGCACGGACAGGGTGAACTTTCCCAGCTCCTACGAGCAGTACTTC	CASSTDRVNFPSSYEQYF
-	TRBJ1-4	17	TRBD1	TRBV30	TGTGCCTGGAGTCTAGACGGACAGGGGGCGGCTAATGAAAAACTGTTTTTT	CAWSLDGQGAANEKLFF
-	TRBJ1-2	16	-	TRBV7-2	TGTGCCAGCACCCTAGGGACCAGGGGCTCTAACTATGGCTACACCTTC	CASTLGTRGSNYGYTF
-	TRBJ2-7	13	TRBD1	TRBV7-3	TGTGCCAGCAGCTTAGGGACAGGGTACGAGCAGTACTTC	CASSLGTGYEQYF